The sequence of this T cell receptor (beta chain) was determined in a study of PD-1 blockade in classical Hodgkin lymphoma. General study findings and limits: Underlying causes for the observed repertoire differences were not defined, possibly disease activity or prior therapy.

Method: immunoSEQ multiplex PCR; TCRdb's copy keeps in-frame clones and lacks some. This sample carries 70,000 to 85,000 clones, about 93% of them seen once, and the ten largest clones take 8%. A note on this clone: The antigen remains unidentified.

Trimming took 2 bases from V and 6 from J, leaving 7 bases between them. The CDR3 length is 12 residues. Germline CDR1 is MNHEY and CDR2 is SVGAGI. Every one of the patients relapsed after autologous stem cell transplantation (brentuximab vedotin exposure was variable). Relapsed/refractory classical Hodgkin lymphoma patients had complete, partial or progressive responses. The chain carries TRBV6-5 and TRBJ1-2; D unclear. This sample comprised peripheral blood mononuclear cells (PBMCs), obtained at baseline. This receptor was identified in a human donor with classical Hodgkin lymphoma. CDR3 in DNA: TGTGCCAGCAGTTACGGCCAGAATGGCTACACCTTC. Its protein is CASSYGQNGYTF.